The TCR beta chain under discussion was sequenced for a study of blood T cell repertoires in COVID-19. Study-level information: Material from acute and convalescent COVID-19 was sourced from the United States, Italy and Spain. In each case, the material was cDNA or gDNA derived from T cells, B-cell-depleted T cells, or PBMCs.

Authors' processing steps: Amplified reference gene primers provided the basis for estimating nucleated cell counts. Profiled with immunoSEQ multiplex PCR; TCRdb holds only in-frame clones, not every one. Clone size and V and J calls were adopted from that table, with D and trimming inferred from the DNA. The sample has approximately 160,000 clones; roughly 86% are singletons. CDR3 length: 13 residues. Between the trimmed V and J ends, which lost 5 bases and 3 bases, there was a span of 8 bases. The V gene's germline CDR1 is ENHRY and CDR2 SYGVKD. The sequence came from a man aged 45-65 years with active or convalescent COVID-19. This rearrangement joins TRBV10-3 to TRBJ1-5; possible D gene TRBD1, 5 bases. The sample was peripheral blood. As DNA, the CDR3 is TGTGCCATCAGTAAAGGGGACAATCAGCCCCAGCATTTT. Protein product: CAISKGDNQPQHF.